This T cell receptor (beta chain) emerged from a study of monozygotic twins with inflammatory bowel disease. Broader study findings: Subtypes among T cells remained indistinguishable.

A remark on this clonotype: Its target is not known.

Donors gave about 2.5 ml of blood apiece. This CDR3 is built from 14 residues. Germline V CDR1 and CDR2: LGHNA, YSLEER. Generation of cDNA took place in eight separate reactions per sample. Incorporation of UMIs carrying a 6-nucleotide sample barcode was performed by template switching. With the 5' RACE reads reprocessed, TCRdb shows one record per CDR3 protein and no DNA. Here the sample table reports about 350,000 distinct CDR3 sequences. The receptor's source is a human donor with ulcerative colitis or Crohn's disease, or a healthy co-twin of an affected twin (not recorded which). The chain recombines TRBV4-3 with TRBJ1-1. Sequenced material: blood. CDR3 in amino acids: CASSQGRQNTEAFF.